A selection of T cell receptor beta chains follows, all from one sample in a study of blood T cell repertoires in COVID-19. Produced via immunoSEQ multiplex PCR; TCRdb's table is partial and in-frame only. In the table there are about 210,000 clones, around 84% of which are singletons. Input material: peripheral blood. The receptors stem from a man between 60 and 70 years old with acute or convalescent COVID-19. Both conserved end residues are part of each CDR3. The D gene is left open where the match is weak. Clone size is stated in some rows and not others, as once, few, many or a class when expanded.

cdr3_length	v_call	j_call	clone_size	d_call	cdr3_nt	cdr3_aa
13	TRBV11-2	TRBJ2-5	.	TRBD1	TGTGCCAGCAGTCTCGACAGGGGGGAGACCCAGTACTTC	CASSLDRGETQYF
14	TRBV7-2	TRBJ1-2	.	TRBD1	TGTGCCAGCAGTCGGGACAGTGCTAACTATGGCTACACCTTC	CASSRDSANYGYTF
10	TRBV7-8	TRBJ2-7	.	.	TGTGCCAGCAGCGTGAGGGAGCAGTACTTC	CASSVREQYF
14	TRBV21-1	TRBJ1-1	.	.	TGTGCCAGCAGCTGGCAGGGGGGGAACACTGAAGCTTTCTTT	CASSWQGGNTEAFF
13	TRBV9	TRBJ1-1	.	.	TGTGCCAGCAGCTCGGACTCGAACACTGAAGCTTTCTTT	CASSSDSNTEAFF
17	TRBV5-1	TRBJ1-1	.	.	TGCGCCAGCAGCCCGTTCCCAACAGCGACGGGAGAGACTGAAGCTTTCTTT	CASSPFPTATGETEAFF
18	TRBV4-3	TRBJ1-5	.	.	TGCGCCAGCAGCCTTCCACGGAGGGTGGAGCCAGACAATCAGCCCCAGCATTTT	CASSLPRRVEPDNQPQHF
15	TRBV9	TRBJ1-3	.	.	TGTGCCAGCAGCGTAGTTCCCAGGTCTGGAAACACCATATATTTT	CASSVVPRSGNTIYF
14	TRBV19	TRBJ1-1	.	TRBD1	TGTGCCAGTAGTATTCGGACAGGGGCCCGTGAAGCTTTCTTT	CASSIRTGAREAFF
13	TRBV7-9	TRBJ1-1	.	.	TGTGCCAGCCTCGGGGGATTCAACACTGAAGCTTTCTTT	CASLGGFNTEAFF
14	TRBV2	TRBJ1-5	once	.	TGTGCCAGCAGTGAAATAGGGAGGCATCAGCCCCAGCATTTT	CASSEIGRHQPQHF
14	TRBV18	TRBJ1-4	once	.	TGTGCCAGCTCGGAACAGTGGTCGGGGGAAAAACTGTTTTTT	CASSEQWSGEKLFF
15	TRBV19	TRBJ1-5	.	.	TGTGCCAGTAGTGGGGCAGGGGTTAGCAATCAGCCCCAGCATTTT	CASSGAGVSNQPQHF